The source of this TCR beta chain is a study of control samples from healthy donors and cancer patients. TCRdb's table, derived via immunoSEQ multiplex PCR, lists solely in-frame clones and lacks some. Of 120,000 to 150,000 clones in the sample, more than 85% were seen once. Germline V CDR1 and CDR2: MDHEN, SYDVKM. Trimming shortened V by 10 bases and J by 4 bases, and 19 bases separated the two germline ends. This CDR3 region has 14 residues. The V call is TRBV28, the J call TRBJ2-5; D is perhaps TRBD2 (6 bases). Sequencing was performed on blood. This clonotype was sampled from a man aged 18-30 years in good health. The CDR3 loop reads CATLPSVAGETQYF. The CDR3 DNA sequence: TGTGCCACCTTACCTAGCGTTGCTGGAGAGACCCAGTACTTC. The full variable domain, its missing parts supplied by reference TRBV28 and TRBJ2-5, is DVKVTQSSRYLVKRTGEKVFLECVQDMDHENMFWYRQDPGLGLRLIYFSYDVKMKEKGDIPEGYSVSREKKERFSLILESASTNQTSMYLCATLPSVAGETQYFGPGTRLLVL.